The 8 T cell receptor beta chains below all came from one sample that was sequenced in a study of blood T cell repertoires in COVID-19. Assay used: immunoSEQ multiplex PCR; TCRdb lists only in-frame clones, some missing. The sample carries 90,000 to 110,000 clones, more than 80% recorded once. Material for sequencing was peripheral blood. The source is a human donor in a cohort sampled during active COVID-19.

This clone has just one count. The CDR3 nucleotides read TGTGCCAGCAGTCCCCAGGGGAGAACCCGAGAGACCCAGTACTTC. It is translated as CASSPQGRTRETQYF. The genes are TRBV6-2 or TRBV6-3 and TRBJ2-5; D might be TRBD1 (6 bases). V dropped 5 bases and J dropped 4 bases, with 17 bases sitting between them. The CDR3 sequence is 15 residues long. Germline CDR1 and CDR2: MNHEY and SVGEGT.

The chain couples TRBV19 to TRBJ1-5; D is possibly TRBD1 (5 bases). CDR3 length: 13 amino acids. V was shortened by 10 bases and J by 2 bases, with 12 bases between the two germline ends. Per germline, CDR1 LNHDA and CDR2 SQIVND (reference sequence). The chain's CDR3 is CATWGVGNQPQHF. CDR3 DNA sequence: TGTGCCACCTGGGGGGTTGGCAATCAGCCCCAGCATTTT.

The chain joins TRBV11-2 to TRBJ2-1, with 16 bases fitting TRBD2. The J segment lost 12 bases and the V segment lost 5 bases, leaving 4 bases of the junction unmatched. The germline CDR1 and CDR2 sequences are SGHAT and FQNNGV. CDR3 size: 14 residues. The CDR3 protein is CASSPGLAGGGQFF. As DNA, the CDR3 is TGTGCCAGCAGCCCGGGACTAGCGGGAGGGGGGCAGTTCTTC.

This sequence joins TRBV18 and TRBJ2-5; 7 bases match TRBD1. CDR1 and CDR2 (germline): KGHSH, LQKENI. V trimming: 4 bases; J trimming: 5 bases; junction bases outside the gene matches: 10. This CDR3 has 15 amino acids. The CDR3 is CASSLLDRAAETQYF. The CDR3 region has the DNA TGTGCCAGCTCACTTCTCGACAGGGCGGCGGAGACCCAGTACTTC.

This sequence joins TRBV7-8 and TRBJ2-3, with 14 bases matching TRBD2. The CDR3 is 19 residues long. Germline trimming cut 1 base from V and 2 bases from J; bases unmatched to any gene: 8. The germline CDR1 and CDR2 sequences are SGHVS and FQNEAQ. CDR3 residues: CASSLGLGLAGGLTDTQYF. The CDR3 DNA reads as TGTGCCAGCAGCTTAGGTCTCGGACTAGCGGGGGGCCTCACAGATACGCAGTATTTT.

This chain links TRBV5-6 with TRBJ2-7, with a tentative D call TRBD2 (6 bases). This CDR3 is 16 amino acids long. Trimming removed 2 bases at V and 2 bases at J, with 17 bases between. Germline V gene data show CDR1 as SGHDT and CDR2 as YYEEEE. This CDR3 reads CASSFYGGKGTYEQYF. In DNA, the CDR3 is TGTGCCAGCAGCTTCTACGGGGGAAAGGGGACCTACGAGCAGTACTTC.

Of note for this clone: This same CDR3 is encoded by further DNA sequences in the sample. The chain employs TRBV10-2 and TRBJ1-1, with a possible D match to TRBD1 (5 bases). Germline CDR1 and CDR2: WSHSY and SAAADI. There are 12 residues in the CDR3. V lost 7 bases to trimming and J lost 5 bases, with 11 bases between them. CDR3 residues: CASIGGNTEAFF. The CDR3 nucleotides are TGCGCCAGCATTGGGGGGAATACTGAAGCTTTCTTT.

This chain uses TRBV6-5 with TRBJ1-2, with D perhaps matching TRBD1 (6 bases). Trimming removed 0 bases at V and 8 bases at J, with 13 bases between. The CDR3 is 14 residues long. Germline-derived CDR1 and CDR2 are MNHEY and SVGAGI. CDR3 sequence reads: CASSYSRGGGGYTF. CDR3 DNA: TGTGCCAGCAGTTACTCGAGAGGGGGAGGGGGCTACACCTTC.